This entry features one TCR beta chain sequence. As yet, its antigen is unknown. The CDR3 loop spans 14 amino acids. Germline CDR1 reads MDHEN; CDR2 reads SYDVKM. The V gene lost 5 bases and the J gene lost 4 bases, with 15 bases spanning the gap. This sample is part of a study of shared clonotypes between healthy human individuals. Study details: The cohort comprised a couple of women and a few men. Their ages spanned 18 to 49 years. Every donor yielded three CD4 naive, three CD4 memory, two CD8 naive and one CD8 memory plate.

Points from the study as a whole: Sharing of clonotypes among donors was expected to vary with sequencing depth.

Deep was the level at which the assay was run. This table comes from immunoSEQ multiplex PCR, and its TCRdb copy is limited to in-frame clones, with some not included. Among a few million clones listed, approximately 93% were seen once. The chain links TRBV28 to TRBJ2-7, with D possibly matching TRBD1 (6 bases). The TCR originated in a man between 18 and 35 years old in good health. Some clones in this sample may be carry-over from other donors' samples. Specimen: naive CD4+ T cells from PBMCs. The subset denotes: CD45RA+ positively selected. CDR3 nucleotide sequence: TGTGCCAGCAGTACCCCACAGGGTAGATACGAGCAGTACTTC. It encodes CASSTPQGRYEQYF.